This T cell receptor beta chain was recorded in a study of early T cells in non-severe SARS-CoV-2 infection. Study background: The input, bulk RNA from unsorted whole blood, was sequenced, and chains were unpaired.

J was trimmed by 6 bases and V by 3 bases; bases with no gene match: 4. The CDR3 runs to 15 residues. Germline V gene data show CDR1 as SGHTA and CDR2 as FQGNSA. Unique molecular identifier tags were affixed to discrete cDNA molecules. MiXCR was run by TCRdb on the 5' RACE reads, yielding one entry per CDR3 protein. In the table there are tens of thousands of distinct CDR3 sequences, about 5.3% of which are singletons. This clonotype was recorded many times. The chain combines TRBV7-2 with TRBJ2-3; TRBD2 matches at 12 bases. The source was whole blood, collected at baseline. This receptor was taken from an adult who was a healthcare worker with PCR-confirmed SARS-CoV-2 infection or an uninfected control (not recorded which). CDR3 amino acids: CASSLGLAGYDTQYF. CDR3 nucleotide sequence: TGTGCCAGCAGCTTGGGACTAGCGGGTTATGATACGCAGTATTTT.